Shown below are 19 T cell receptor beta chains from a single sample sequenced in a study of T cells after yellow fever vaccination. TCRdb passed the 5' RACE reads through MiXCR, listing each CDR3 protein once. Found here are about 320,000 distinct CDR3 sequences, around 4.3% of them singletons; the top ten hold just under 20%. This material consisted of PBMCs, taken 15 days after the yellow fever booster vaccination. The receptor source for this set is a man aged 18 to 35 who received the YFV17D yellow fever vaccine.

This clonotype was seen more than once but under ten times. V and J are TRBV2 and TRBJ2-6; tentatively, D is TRBD2 (6 bases). This CDR3 spans 14 amino acids. CDR1 SNHLY and CDR2 FYNNEI come from the germline V gene. The V end was cut by 8 bases, the J end by 3 bases, with 11 bases between. CDR3 loop: CASAGGSGANVLTF. CDR3 in DNA: TGTGCCAGCGCTGGAGGGAGTGGGGCCAACGTCCTGACTTTC.

In this sample, this clonotype turned up a few times. The chain combines TRBV6-1 with TRBJ2-3; D unclear. Trimming pared 8 bases from V and 1 base from J, leaving 10 bases between. This CDR3 spans 13 amino acids. The germline CDR1 and CDR2 sequences are MNHNS and SASEGT. CDR3 sequence reads: CASCQYGTDTQYF. The CDR3 DNA follows: TGTGCCAGCTGTCAATATGGCACAGATACGCAGTATTTT.

This clonotype was seen many times. The chain is built from TRBV20-1 and TRBJ2-1; 12 nucleotides agree with TRBD1. Trimming took 5 bases from V and 13 from J; bases not matched to a gene: 3. The germline gives CDR1 DFQATT, CDR2 SNEGSKA (reference sequence). This CDR3 comprises 11 residues. The CDR3 nucleotides are TGCAGTGCTGGGACAGGGGGCCACCAGTTCTTC. It is translated as CSAGTGGHQFF.

The gene calls are TRBV12-3 or TRBV12-4 and TRBJ2-2, with D possibly TRBD2 on 5 matching bases. The CDR3 loop spans 12 amino acids. Trimming took 11 bases from V and 0 from J, leaving 7 bases between them. The CDR3 DNA reads TGTGCCGCGCGGGCGAACACCGGGGAGCTGTTTTTT. Amino acid sequence: CAARANTGELFF.

This clonotype has a handful of counts. The J gene is TRBJ1-3, the V gene TRBV28; D uncertain. The germline V gene has CDR1 MDHEN and CDR2 SYDVKM. V gave up 2 bases and J gave up 3 bases, with 8 bases separating them. The CDR3 totals 14 residues. CDR3 amino acids: CASSLTGIGNTIYF. The CDR3 bases are TGTGCCAGCAGTTTAACTGGGATTGGAAACACCATATATTTT.

In this sample, this clonotype turned up many times. V usage is TRBV24-1 and J usage is TRBJ2-5; the D is unclear. CDR1 and CDR2 from the germline V gene are KGHDR and SFDVKD. The CDR3 is 13 residues long. V lost 5 bases to trimming and J lost 3 bases, with 9 bases between them. DNA of the CDR3: TGTGCCACCAGTGGCCGGCAGGAAGAGACCCAGTACTTC. It encodes CATSGRQEETQYF.

CDR3 sequence: CASTPGGTLLGGEQFF. The CDR3 nucleotides are TGTGCCAGCACCCCGGGAGGAACTCTCCTAGGAGGTGAGCAGTTCTTC. This sequence joins TRBV7-2 and TRBJ2-1, with TRBD2 matching 7 bases. This CDR3 comprises 16 residues. Germline V CDR1 and CDR2: SGHTA, FQGNSA. With 7 bases clipped from V and 9 bases from J, the junction kept 18 bases outside the gene matches.

In its sample, this clonotype was seen many times. The rearrangement uses TRBV6-1 and TRBJ1-2, with a tentative D call TRBD1 (5 bases). The V end lost 3 bases, the J end lost 2 bases, and 13 bases lay between the germline ends. This CDR3 is 15 amino acids long. Per the germline V gene, CDR1 is MNHNS and CDR2 is SASEGT. The CDR3 DNA sequence: TGTGCCAGCAGTGAGCTAACAGGCTCGAACTATGGCTACACCTTC. It yields the protein CASSELTGSNYGYTF.

The chain combines TRBV7-3 with TRBJ2-5; the match to TRBD2 covers 10 bases. CDR3 size: 16 residues. CDR1 is SGHTA, CDR2 FQGTGA, per germline. V lost 1 base to trimming and J lost 5 bases; unmatched junction nucleotides: 7. CDR3 protein: CASSLNSGGAGETQYF. DNA of the CDR3: TGTGCCAGCAGCTTAAACAGCGGGGGGGCCGGGGAGACCCAGTACTTC.

This clonotype was recorded many times. The chain has TRBV12-5 and TRBJ1-1; D uncertain. CDR1 is LGHNT, CDR2 FRNRAP, per germline. This CDR3 contains 13 residues. The V end lost 6 bases, the J end lost 1 base, and 9 bases lay between the germline ends. The CDR3 spells CASGLEPNTEAFF. CDR3 bases: TGTGCTAGTGGCCTGGAACCGAACACTGAAGCTTTCTTT.

A few counts support this clonotype. V and J are TRBV9 and TRBJ2-5; 10 bases are shared with TRBD2. After removal of 0 bases from V and 2 bases from J, the junction contained 7 bases not matched to a gene. The CDR3 loop spans 17 amino acids. Per germline, CDR1 SGDLS and CDR2 YYNGEE. The CDR3 reads CASSVGPSGGRQETQYF. The CDR3 nucleotides read TGTGCCAGCAGCGTAGGTCCTAGCGGGGGACGACAAGAGACCCAGTACTTC.

This clonotype was recorded many times. The genes are TRBV5-6 and TRBJ1-4; unclear D gene. Germline lookup yields CDR1 SGHDT and CDR2 YYEEEE. Trimming shortened V by 1 base and J by 0 bases, and 7 bases separated the two germline ends. The CDR3 runs 15 residues. CDR3 bases: TGTGCCAGCAGCTTGTGGGCAGCAACTAATGAAAAACTGTTTTTT. Translation: CASSLWAATNEKLFF.

The sample holds many counts of this clonotype. CDR3 sequence reads: CASSLEGSGRQETQYF. The CDR3, as DNA: TGTGCCAGCAGCTTGGAGGGGTCAGGTCGCCAAGAGACCCAGTACTTC. This chain links TRBV5-5 with TRBJ2-5; maybe TRBD1 (5 bases). The CDR3 covers 16 residues. Trimming pared 0 bases from V and 1 base from J, leaving 13 bases between. From germline, CDR1 is SGHKS and CDR2 YYEKEE (reference sequence).

There are many counts of this clonotype. This CDR3 is CASSPSQRNQPQHF. CDR3 bases: TGTGCCAGCTCACCCTCACAACGCAATCAGCCCCAGCATTTT. The V gene is TRBV18, the J gene TRBJ1-5; unclear D gene. Germline V gene sequence: CDR1 KGHSH, CDR2 LQKENI. The CDR3 has 14 residues. V shed 3 bases and J shed 2 bases, with 8 bases lying between them.

This clonotype came up a few times. The chain combines TRBV14 with TRBJ2-5; 9 nucleotides agree with TRBD1. Looked up from germline, CDR1 is SGHDN and CDR2 is FVKESK. The CDR3 sequence is 15 residues long. V lost 1 base, J lost 7 bases, and 7 bases stayed unmatched. The CDR3 sequence: CASSQGWTGEVTQYF. The CDR3 nucleotides are TGTGCCAGCAGCCAAGGATGGACAGGGGAAGTGACCCAGTACTTC.

The sample holds many counts of this clonotype. This chain joins TRBV3-1 and TRBJ2-1; 11 positions agree with TRBD2. CDR3 length: 17 amino acids. The germline CDR1 and CDR2 sequences are LGHDT and YNNKEL (reference sequence). Losses at the gene ends were 5 bases for V and 7 bases for J; bases not matched to a gene: 13. The CDR3 sequence is CASSTILAGGPGNEQFF. CDR3 nucleotide sequence: TGTGCCAGCAGCACGATCTTAGCGGGGGGGCCGGGGAATGAGCAGTTCTTC.

This clonotype appeared many times. The chain has TRBV12-3 or TRBV12-4 and TRBJ1-2, with D possibly matching TRBD1 (5 bases). Between the trimmed V and J ends, which lost 5 bases and 5 bases, there was a span of 15 bases. The length of the CDR3 is 14 residues. The CDR3 nucleotides read TGTGCCAGCAGTAGGGACTCAAAGGGGTATGGCTACACCTTC. Residues: CASSRDSKGYGYTF.

The V and J genes are TRBV4-1 and TRBJ1-2, with TRBD1 as a possible D gene (5 bases). V lost 0 bases and J lost 4, with 15 bases in between. This CDR3 comprises 16 residues. Germline CDR1 MGHRA, CDR2 YSYEKL. This chain's CDR3 is CASSQDSKRDLYGYTF. The CDR3 coding sequence is TGCGCCAGCAGCCAAGATTCTAAAAGGGACCTCTATGGCTACACCTTC.

V usage is TRBV6-5 and J usage is TRBJ2-1, with D perhaps being TRBD1 or TRBD2 (5 bases each). V lost 6 bases and J 6 bases, leaving 9 bases between the germline ends. The CDR3 covers 12 residues. Germline V CDR1 and CDR2: MNHEY, SVGAGI. In nucleotides, the CDR3 is TGTGCCAGCAGGTCGGGGACCAATGAGCAGTTCTTC. Encoded protein: CASRSGTNEQFF.